This TCR beta chain stems from a study of blood T cell repertoires in COVID-19. Whole-study context: T cells, B-cell-depleted T cells, or PBMCs supplied cDNA or gDNA.

Cohorts were determined from participant-reported clinical history. Assay: immunoSEQ multiplex PCR; the TCRdb copy retains only in-frame clones and omits some. Here the sample spans fewer than 500,000 clones, 75% to 90% being singletons. The specimen sequenced was PBMCs or T cells enriched from blood (not recorded which). This receptor was taken from a young woman who had recovered from COVID-19.

The CDR3 DNA reads TGTGCCAGCAGTTCCGCGGGGAGCATGAACACTGAAGCTTTCTTT. This encodes CASSSAGSMNTEAFF. V and J are TRBV6-5 and TRBJ1-1; D is ambiguous. Germline-derived CDR1 and CDR2 are MNHEY and SVGAGI. V lost 4 bases and J lost 0, with 12 bases in between. The CDR3 loop spans 15 amino acids.